The TCR beta chain under discussion was sequenced for a study of blood T cell repertoires in COVID-19. This CDR3 region has 19 residues. Germline CDR1 and CDR2: SGHAT and FQNNGV. The V and J ends lost 4 bases and 5 bases respectively, with 27 bases between them. Assay used: immunoSEQ multiplex PCR; TCRdb lists only in-frame clones, some missing. The sample has under 200,000 clones, about 86% seen once. The TCR sequence derives from a woman aged 65 to 85 with COVID-19, enrolled during active disease. The chain carries TRBV11-2 and TRBJ2-1, with a weak D call TRBD1 (5 bases). The specimen was peripheral blood. DNA of the CDR3: TGTGCCAGCAGCTCCCCGATACCAGGGAAGCACCACGTCGACAATGAGCAGTTCTTC. Its translation: CASSSPIPGKHHVDNEQFF.